A single sample gave rise to the 3 T cell receptor beta chains below, sequenced in a study of post-analysis software for immune sequencing data. Their antigens remain unidentified. Unique molecular identifiers tagged the TCR beta cDNA libraries. Using its own MiXCR run on the PCR reads, TCRdb lists one record per CDR3 protein. The sample includes about half a million distinct CDR3 sequences, around 36% of them seen just once. Overall study results and limits: Included in a set of five TRBV segments more frequent in patients than controls were TRBV5-6, TRBV5-1 and TRBV20-1.

Sequenced: blood. All receptors come from a girl between 2 and 17 years old with multiple sclerosis.

The chain employs TRBV3-1 and TRBJ2-1, with 7 bases fitting TRBD2. The CDR3 is 16 residues long. The ends lost 4 bases at V and 0 bases at J; junction bases unmatched: 6. The V gene's germline CDR1 is LGHDT and CDR2 YNNKEL (reference sequence). CDR3 nucleotides: TGTGCCAGCAGCCGATCAGCGGGGCGCTCCTACAATGAGCAGTTCTTC. It yields the protein CASSRSAGRSYNEQFF.

This chain joins TRBV7-2 and TRBJ2-1, with TRBD2 matching 8 bases. The CDR3 runs to 16 residues. V dropped 7 bases and J dropped 4; count of bases not matched to a gene: 12. The germline V gene has CDR1 SGHTA and CDR2 FQGNSA. The CDR3 DNA sequence: TGTGCCAGCACCATCTGGGCCCGGGGGGGGTACAATGAGCAGTTCTTC. This gives the protein CASTIWARGGYNEQFF.

The sample holds a few counts of this clonotype. J is TRBJ2-3 and V is TRBV5-1; 8 bases agree with TRBD2. V gave up 0 bases and J gave up 2 bases; unmatched junction bases: 5. Looked up from germline, CDR1 is SGHRS and CDR2 is YFSETQ. This CDR3 region has 16 residues. CDR3 region: CASSLEAGGPTDTQYF. DNA for the CDR3: TGCGCCAGCAGCTTGGAGGCGGGGGGCCCCACAGATACGCAGTATTTT.